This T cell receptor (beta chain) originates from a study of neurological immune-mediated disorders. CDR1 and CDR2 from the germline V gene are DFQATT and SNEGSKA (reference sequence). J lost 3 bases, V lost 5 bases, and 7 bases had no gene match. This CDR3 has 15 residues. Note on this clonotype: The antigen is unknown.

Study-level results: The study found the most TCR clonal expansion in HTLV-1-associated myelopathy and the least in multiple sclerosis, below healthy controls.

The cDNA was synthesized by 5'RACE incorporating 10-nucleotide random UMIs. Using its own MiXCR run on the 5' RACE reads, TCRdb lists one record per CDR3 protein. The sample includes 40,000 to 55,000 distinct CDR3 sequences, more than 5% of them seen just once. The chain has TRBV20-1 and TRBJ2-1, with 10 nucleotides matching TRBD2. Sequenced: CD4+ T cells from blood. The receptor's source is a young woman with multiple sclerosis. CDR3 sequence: CSAVAGGSGYNEQFF. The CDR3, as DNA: TGCAGTGCTGTAGCGGGAGGATCGGGCTACAATGAGCAGTTCTTC.